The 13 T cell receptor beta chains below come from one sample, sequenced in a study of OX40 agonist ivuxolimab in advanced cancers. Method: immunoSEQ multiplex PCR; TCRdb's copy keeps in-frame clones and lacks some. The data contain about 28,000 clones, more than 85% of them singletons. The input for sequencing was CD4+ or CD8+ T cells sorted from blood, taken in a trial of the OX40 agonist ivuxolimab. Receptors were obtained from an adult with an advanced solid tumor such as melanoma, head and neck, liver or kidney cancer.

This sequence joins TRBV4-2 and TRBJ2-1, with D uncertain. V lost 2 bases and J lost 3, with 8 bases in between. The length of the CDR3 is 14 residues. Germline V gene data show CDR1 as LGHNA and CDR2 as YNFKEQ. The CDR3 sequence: CASSQPGDYNEQFF. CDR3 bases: TGTGCCAGCAGCCAACCTGGCGACTACAATGAGCAGTTCTTC.

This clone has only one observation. CDR3 protein: CASSLLGDPDTQYF. CDR3 sequence (DNA): TGCGCCAGCAGCTTGCTAGGGGACCCAGATACGCAGTATTTT. The chain couples TRBV5-1 to TRBJ2-3; D may correspond to TRBD1 or TRBD2 (5 bases each). Germline CDR1 and CDR2: SGHRS and YFSETQ. With 1 base removed from V and 4 bases from J, the gap between germline ends came to 10 bases. This CDR3 spans 14 amino acids. Based on the CDR3 plus reference TRBV5-1 and TRBJ2-3, the full variable domain is KAGVTQTPRYLIKTRGQQVTLSCSPISGHRSVSWYQQTPGQGLQFLFEYFSETQRNKGNFPGRFSGRQFSNSRSEMNVSTLELGDSALYLCASSLLGDPDTQYFGPGTRLTVL.

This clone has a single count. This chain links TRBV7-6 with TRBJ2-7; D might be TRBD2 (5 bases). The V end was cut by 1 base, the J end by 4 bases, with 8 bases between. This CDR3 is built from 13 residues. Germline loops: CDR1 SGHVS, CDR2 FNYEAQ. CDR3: CASSLGGQYEQYF. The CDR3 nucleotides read TGTGCCAGCAGCTTAGGCGGGCAGTACGAGCAGTACTTC.

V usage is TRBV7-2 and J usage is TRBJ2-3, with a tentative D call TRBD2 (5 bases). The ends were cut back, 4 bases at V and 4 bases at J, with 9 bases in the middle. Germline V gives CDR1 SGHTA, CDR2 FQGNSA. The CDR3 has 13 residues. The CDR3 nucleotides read TGTGCCAGCAGCTCCCAACTAGCAGATACGCAGTATTTT. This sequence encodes CASSSQLADTQYF.

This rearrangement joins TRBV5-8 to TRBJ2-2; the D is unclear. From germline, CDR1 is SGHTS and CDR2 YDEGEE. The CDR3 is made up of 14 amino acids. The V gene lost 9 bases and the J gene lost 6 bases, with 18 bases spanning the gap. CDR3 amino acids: CATTGQSKAGELFF. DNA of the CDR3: TGTGCCACAACCGGGCAGTCTAAGGCCGGGGAGCTGTTTTTT.

CDR3 residues: CASSARTRYSYEQYF. The CDR3 DNA reads TGTGCCAGTTCCGCCCGGACTCGGTACTCCTACGAGCAGTACTTC. The gene calls are TRBV19 and TRBJ2-7; TRBD2 might be the D (5 bases). This CDR3 is built from 15 residues. CDR1 LNHDA and CDR2 SQIVND come from the germline V gene (reference sequence). Trimming shortened V by 8 bases and J by 0 bases, and 17 bases separated the two germline ends.

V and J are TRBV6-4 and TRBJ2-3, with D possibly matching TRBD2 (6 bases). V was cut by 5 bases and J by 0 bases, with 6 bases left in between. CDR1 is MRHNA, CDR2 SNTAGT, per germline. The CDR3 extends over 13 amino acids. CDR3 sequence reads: CASSRESTDTQYF. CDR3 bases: TGTGCCAGCAGTCGGGAGAGCACAGATACGCAGTATTTT.

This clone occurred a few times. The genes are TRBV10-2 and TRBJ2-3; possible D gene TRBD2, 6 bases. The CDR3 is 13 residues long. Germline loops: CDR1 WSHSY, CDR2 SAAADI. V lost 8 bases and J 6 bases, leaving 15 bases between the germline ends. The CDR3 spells CASGGREMDTQYF. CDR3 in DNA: TGCGCCAGCGGAGGACGGGAGATGGATACGCAGTATTTT.

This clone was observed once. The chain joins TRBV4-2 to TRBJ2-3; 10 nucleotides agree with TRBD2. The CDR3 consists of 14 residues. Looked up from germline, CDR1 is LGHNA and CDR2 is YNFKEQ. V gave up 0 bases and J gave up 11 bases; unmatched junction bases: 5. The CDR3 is CASSQDLTSGMQYF. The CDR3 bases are TGTGCCAGCAGCCAAGATCTTACTAGCGGGATGCAGTATTTT.

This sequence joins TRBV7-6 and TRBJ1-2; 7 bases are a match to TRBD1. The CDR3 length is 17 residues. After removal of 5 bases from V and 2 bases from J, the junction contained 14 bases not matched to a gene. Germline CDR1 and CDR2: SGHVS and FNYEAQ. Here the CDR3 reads CASSPTPPTGINYGYTF. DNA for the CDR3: TGTGCCAGCAGCCCCACCCCCCCGACAGGGATAAACTATGGCTACACCTTC.

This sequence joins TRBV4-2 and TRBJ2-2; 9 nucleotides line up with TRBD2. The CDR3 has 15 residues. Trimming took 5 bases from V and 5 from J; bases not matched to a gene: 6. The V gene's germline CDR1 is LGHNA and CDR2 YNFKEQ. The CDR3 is CASSFIAGDTGELFF. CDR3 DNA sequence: TGTGCCAGCAGCTTCATAGCGGGAGATACCGGGGAGCTGTTTTTT.

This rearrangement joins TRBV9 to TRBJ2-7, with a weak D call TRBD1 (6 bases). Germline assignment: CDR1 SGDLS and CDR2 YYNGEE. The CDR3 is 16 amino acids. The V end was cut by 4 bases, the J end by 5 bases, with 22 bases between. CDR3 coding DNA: TGTGCCAGCAGCCCCAGGGGTGTGGCAGGGGATAACGAGCAGTACTTC. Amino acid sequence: CASSPRGVAGDNEQYF.

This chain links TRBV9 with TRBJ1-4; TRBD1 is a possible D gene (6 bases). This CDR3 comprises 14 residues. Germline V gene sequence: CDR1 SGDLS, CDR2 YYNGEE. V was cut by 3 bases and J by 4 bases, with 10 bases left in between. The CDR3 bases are TGTGCCAGCAGCGAGGGGGGAGTTAATGAAAAACTGTTTTTT. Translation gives CASSEGGVNEKLFF.